The clone carrying this T cell receptor (beta chain) was found once. The CDR3 runs to 12 residues. This entry is derived from a study of PD-L1 blockade in urothelial cancer. Using immunoSEQ multiplex PCR, the repertoire was profiled, and TCRdb retains in-frame clones only, with some absent. The repertoire includes about 82,000 clones, roughly 82% of them detected once, and 8% to 9.5% sits in the top ten. This specimen consisted of PBMCs, obtained around atezolizumab (anti-PD-L1) treatment. The clonotype was recovered from an older man with urothelial cancer. J is TRBJ2-1 and V is TRBV5-3, with 9 bases identical to TRBD2. TRBV5-3 is classed as an ORF, of uncertain function. The CDR3 DNA reads TGTGCGAGGGCGGGGGGGCCCAATGAGCAGTTCTTC. It specifies CARAGGPNEQFF.